Reported below is one TCR beta chain. Its antigen is not identified. The data derive from a study of cytomegalovirus exposure and HLA in healthy donors. Study results and caveats: It was only CMV serostatus that was available as immune exposure information. The study dropped some indistinguishable V segments, TRBV6-2 and TRBV6-3 among them. Among CMV-associated TCR beta chains, most appeared HLA-restricted in a later analysis. Roughly uniform sequencing depth across donors was assumed, possibly incorrectly.

V was clipped by 6 bases and J by 5 bases; unmatched bases: 5. The germline V gene encodes CDR1 MGHRA and CDR2 YSYEKL. CDR3 length: 15 residues. 60 Vbeta and 13 Jbeta primers were used in PCR. Sequencing was performed with immunoSEQ multiplex PCR; in TCRdb, only in-frame clones are kept and a portion is missing. This sample has approximately 200,000 clones, with just over 75% found just once. Sequenced material: PBMCs. The origin of this receptor is a man aged 25-40 years in good health and CMV-seronegative. The V and J genes are TRBV4-1 and TRBJ2-3; the match to TRBD2 covers 13 bases. The CDR3 DNA is TGCGCCAGCAGATGGACTAGCGGGAGTCAAGATACGCAGTATTTT. Translation: CASRWTSGSQDTQYF.